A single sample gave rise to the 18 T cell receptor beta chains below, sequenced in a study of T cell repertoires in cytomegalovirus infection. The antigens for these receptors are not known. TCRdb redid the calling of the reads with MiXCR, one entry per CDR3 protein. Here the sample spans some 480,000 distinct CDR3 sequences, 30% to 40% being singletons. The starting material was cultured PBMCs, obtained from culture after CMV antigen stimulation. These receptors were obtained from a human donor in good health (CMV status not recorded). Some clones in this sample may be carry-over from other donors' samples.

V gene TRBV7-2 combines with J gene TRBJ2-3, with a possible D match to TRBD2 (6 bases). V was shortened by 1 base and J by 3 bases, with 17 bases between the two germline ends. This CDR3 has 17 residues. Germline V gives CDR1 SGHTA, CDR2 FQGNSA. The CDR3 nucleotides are TGTGCCAGCAGCTTAGACGCTCTATGGCGGGATACAGATACGCAGTATTTT. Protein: CASSLDALWRDTDTQYF.

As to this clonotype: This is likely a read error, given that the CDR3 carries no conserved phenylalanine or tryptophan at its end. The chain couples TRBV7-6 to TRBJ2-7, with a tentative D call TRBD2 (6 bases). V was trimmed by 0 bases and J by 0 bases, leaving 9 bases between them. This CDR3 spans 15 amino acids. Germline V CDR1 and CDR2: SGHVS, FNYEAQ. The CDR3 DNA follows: TGTGCCAGCAGCTTAGCGGACGGGAGCTCCTACGAGCAGTACGGC. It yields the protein CASSLADGSSYEQYG.

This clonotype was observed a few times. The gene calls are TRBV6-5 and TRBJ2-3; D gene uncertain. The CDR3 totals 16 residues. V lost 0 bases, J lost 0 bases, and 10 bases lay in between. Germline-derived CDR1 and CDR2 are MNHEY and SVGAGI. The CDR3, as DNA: TGTGCCAGCAGTTACTCGAGGTTCGGGAGCACAGATACGCAGTATTTT. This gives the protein CASSYSRFGSTDTQYF.

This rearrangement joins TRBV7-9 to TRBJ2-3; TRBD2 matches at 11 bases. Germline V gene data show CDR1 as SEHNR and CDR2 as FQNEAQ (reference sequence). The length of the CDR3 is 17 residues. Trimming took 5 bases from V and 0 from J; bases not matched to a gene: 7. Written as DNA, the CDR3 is TGTGCCAGCAGCATCCGACTAGCGGGACCTAGCACAGATACGCAGTATTTT. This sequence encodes CASSIRLAGPSTDTQYF.

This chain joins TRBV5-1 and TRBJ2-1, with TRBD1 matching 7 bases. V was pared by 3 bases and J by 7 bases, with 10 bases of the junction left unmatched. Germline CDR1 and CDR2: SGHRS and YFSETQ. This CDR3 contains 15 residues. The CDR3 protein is CASSSYWAGGNEQFF. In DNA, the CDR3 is TGCGCCAGCAGCTCTTACTGGGCAGGGGGAAATGAGCAGTTCTTC.

As DNA, the CDR3 is TGTGCCAGCAGGGACAACGAGCAGTACGTC. Its translation is CASRDNEQYV. The chain links TRBV2 to TRBJ2-7, with D tentatively TRBD1 (5 bases). The CDR3 is made up of 10 amino acids. The ends were cut back, 6 bases at V and 5 bases at J, with 5 bases in the middle. Germline CDR1 SNHLY, CDR2 FYNNEI.

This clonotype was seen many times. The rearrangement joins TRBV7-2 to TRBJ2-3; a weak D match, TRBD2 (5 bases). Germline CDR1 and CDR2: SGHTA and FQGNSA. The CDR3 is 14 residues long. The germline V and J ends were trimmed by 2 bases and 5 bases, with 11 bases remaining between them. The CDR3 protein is CASSLNRRGDTQYF. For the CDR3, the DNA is TGTGCCAGCAGCTTAAACAGACGGGGAGATACGCAGTATTTT.

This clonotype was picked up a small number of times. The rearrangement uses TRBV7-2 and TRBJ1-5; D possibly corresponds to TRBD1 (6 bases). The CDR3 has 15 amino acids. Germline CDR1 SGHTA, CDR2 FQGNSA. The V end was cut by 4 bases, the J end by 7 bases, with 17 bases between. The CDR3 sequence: CASSSYEGGGQPQHF. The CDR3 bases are TGTGCCAGCAGCTCGTACGAAGGGGGAGGCCAGCCCCAGCATTTT. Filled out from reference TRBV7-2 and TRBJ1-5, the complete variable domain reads GAGVSQSPSNKVTEKGKDVELRCDPISGHTALYWYRQSLGQGLEFLIYFQGNSAPDKSGLPSDRFSAERTGGSVSTLTIQRTQQEDSAVYLCASSSYEGGGQPQHFGDGTRLSIL.

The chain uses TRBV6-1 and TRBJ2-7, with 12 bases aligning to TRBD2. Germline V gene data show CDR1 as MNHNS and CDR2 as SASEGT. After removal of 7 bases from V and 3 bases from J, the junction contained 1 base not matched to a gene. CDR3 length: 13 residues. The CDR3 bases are TGTGCCAGCAAGACTAGCGGGAGCTACGAGCAGTACGTC. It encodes CASKTSGSYEQYV.

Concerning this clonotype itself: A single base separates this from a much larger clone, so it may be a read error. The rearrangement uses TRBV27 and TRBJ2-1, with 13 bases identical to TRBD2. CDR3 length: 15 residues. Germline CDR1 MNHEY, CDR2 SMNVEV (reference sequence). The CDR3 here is CAGSLGTSGTNEQFF. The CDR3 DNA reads TGTGCCGGCAGTTTAGGGACTAGCGGGACGAATGAGCAGTTCTTC.

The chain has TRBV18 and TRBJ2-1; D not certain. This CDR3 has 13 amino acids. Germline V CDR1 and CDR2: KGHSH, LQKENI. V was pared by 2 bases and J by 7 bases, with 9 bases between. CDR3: CASSPYDENEQFF. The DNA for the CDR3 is TGTGCCAGCTCACCATACGACGAGAATGAGCAGTTCTTC.

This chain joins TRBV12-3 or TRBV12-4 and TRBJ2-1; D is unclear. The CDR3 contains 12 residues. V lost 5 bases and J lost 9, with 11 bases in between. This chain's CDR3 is CASSPTLGEQFF. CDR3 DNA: TGTGCCAGCAGTCCCACCCTTGGTGAGCAGTTCTTC.

In DNA, the CDR3 is TGCAGCGTGAAGGGGGTTCAGACAGATACGCAGTATTTT. Translated: CSVKGVQTDTQYF. The chain has TRBV29-1 and TRBJ2-3; possible D gene TRBD1, 6 bases. Per germline, CDR1 SQVTM and CDR2 ANQGSEA. V was clipped by 6 bases and J by 3 bases, with 13 bases between them. The CDR3 runs to 13 residues.

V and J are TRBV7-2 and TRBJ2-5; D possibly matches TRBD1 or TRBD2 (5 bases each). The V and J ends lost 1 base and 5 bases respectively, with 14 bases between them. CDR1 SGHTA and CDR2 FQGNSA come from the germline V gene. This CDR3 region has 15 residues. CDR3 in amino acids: CASSLDPGRGETQYF. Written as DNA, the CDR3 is TGTGCCAGCAGCTTAGATCCAGGGCGAGGGGAGACCCAGTACTTC.

The CDR3 DNA follows: TGCGCCAGCAGCCAAGCAGTAATTGCGGGGGAGCTGTTTTTT. Protein: CASSQAVIAGELFF. This chain joins TRBV4-1 and TRBJ2-2, with unresolved D. The germline CDR1 and CDR2 sequences are MGHRA and YSYEKL. V lost 1 base and J 8 bases, leaving 11 bases between the germline ends. This CDR3 comprises 14 residues.

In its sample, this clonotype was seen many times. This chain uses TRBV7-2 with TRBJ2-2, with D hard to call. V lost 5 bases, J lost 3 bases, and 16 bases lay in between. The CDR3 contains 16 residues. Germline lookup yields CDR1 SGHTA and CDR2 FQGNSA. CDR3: CASSTNVGVDTGELFF. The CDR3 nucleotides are TGTGCCAGCAGCACGAACGTCGGAGTTGACACCGGGGAGCTGTTTTTT.

The CDR3: CASRQGQLNEKLFF. The CDR3 DNA follows: TGTGCCAGTAGACAAGGACAGCTTAATGAAAAACTGTTTTTT. The chain is built from TRBV19 and TRBJ1-4, with TRBD1 as a possible D gene (6 bases). Trimming stripped 6 bases from V and 4 bases from J, with 12 bases between. The CDR3 extends over 14 amino acids. Germline CDR1 is LNHDA and CDR2 is SQIVND (reference sequence).

CDR3 amino acids: CASSQNSGRNEQFF. The CDR3 DNA reads TGTGCCAGCAGTCAGAATAGCGGGAGAAATGAGCAGTTCTTC. The rearrangement uses TRBV27 and TRBJ2-1; 9 bases map to TRBD2. CDR3 length equals 14 residues. After removal of 5 bases from V and 7 bases from J, the junction contained 6 bases not matched to a gene. CDR1 MNHEY and CDR2 SMNVEV come from the germline V gene (reference sequence).